Listed below are T cell receptor beta chains from one sample, sequenced in a study of T cells during gluten challenge in celiac disease. TCRdb re-derived calls from the single-cell sequencing reads in MiXCR, one entry per CDR3 protein. Among some 400 distinct CDR3 sequences, 25% to 35% were seen once, and the ten largest hold about 44%. The material was gluten-specific CD4+ T cells sorted from the duodenum using tetramers, obtained at baseline or on day 14 of gluten challenge (not recorded which). These receptors were obtained from a female donor with celiac disease. The CDR3 runs from the conserved cysteine through the conserved F or W. Each record gives: D gene, V gene, J gene, clone size, CDR3 DNA, CDR3 protein. The D gene is left open where the match is weak. A clone size is listed for some rows: how often the clone was seen (once, few, many), or a class if it is expanded.

D gene: TRBD1; V gene: TRBV5-1; J gene: TRBJ2-2; clone size: .; CDR3 DNA: TGCGCCAGCAGCTTGGTAGGGGGCTGGGACACCGGGGAGCTGTTTTTT; CDR3 protein: CASSLVGGWDTGELFF
D gene: .; V gene: TRBV11-2; J gene: TRBJ2-3; clone size: few; CDR3 DNA: TGTGCCAGCAGCCCGCAGGGAGGTATAACGACAGATACGCAGTATTTT; CDR3 protein: CASSPQGGITTDTQYF
D gene: .; V gene: TRBV7-3; J gene: TRBJ1-3; clone size: .; CDR3 DNA: TGTGCCAGCAGCATAAGGGGTGGGGACACCATATATTTT; CDR3 protein: CASSIRGGDTIYF
D gene: .; V gene: TRBV4-3; J gene: TRBJ2-1; clone size: .; CDR3 DNA: TGCGCCAGCAGCCCCCCGGGGGTGGTCGATGAGCAGTTCTTC; CDR3 protein: CASSPPGVVDEQFF
D gene: .; V gene: TRBV5-4; J gene: TRBJ2-3; clone size: few; CDR3 DNA: TGTGCCAGCAGCGTCGCGCAGGGGGGGGATACGCAGTATTTT; CDR3 protein: CASSVAQGGDTQYF
D gene: .; V gene: TRBV7-2; J gene: TRBJ2-2; clone size: large; CDR3 DNA: TGTGCCAGCAGCACACGCACTCTAGACGCCGGGGAGCTGTTTTTT; CDR3 protein: CASSTRTLDAGELFF
D gene: .; V gene: TRBV19; J gene: TRBJ2-1; clone size: .; CDR3 DNA: TGTGCTATCTCTACGCAGGGGGGGAATGAGCAGTTCTTC; CDR3 protein: CAISTQGGNEQFF
D gene: .; V gene: TRBV12-3/TRBV12-4; J gene: TRBJ2-3; clone size: few; CDR3 DNA: TGTGCCAGCAAAAAAAGGGGGGGCACAGATACGCAGTATTTT; CDR3 protein: CASKKRGGTDTQYF
D gene: TRBD1; V gene: TRBV19; J gene: TRBJ2-3; clone size: few; CDR3 DNA: TGTGCCAGTAGTCCCCGGACAGGGTGGGCAACCGATACGCAGTATTTT; CDR3 protein: CASSPRTGWATDTQYF
D gene: .; V gene: TRBV25-1; J gene: TRBJ1-5; clone size: .; CDR3 DNA: TGTGCCAGCAGTGAGTTACAGGAGGGCCAGCCCCAGCATTTT; CDR3 protein: CASSELQEGQPQHF
D gene: TRBD1; V gene: TRBV7-2; J gene: TRBJ2-2; clone size: few; CDR3 DNA: TGTGCTAGCAGCCGCCACGGACAGGGGGCCGGGGAGCTGTTTTTT; CDR3 protein: CASSRHGQGAGELFF